The T cell receptor beta chain under discussion was sequenced for a study of neurological immune-mediated disorders (dated 2019 in TCRdb). With respect to the entire study: The study compared peripheral blood TCR-beta repertoires of HTLV-I-associated myelopathy (HAM/TSP) patients, multiple sclerosis patients and healthy controls using UMI-based sequencing. The 95 to 120 TCR-beta libraries included longitudinal samples, technical triplicates and paired sorted CD4+ and CD8+ T-cell subsets alongside PBMC samples. Of the 65 to 70 subjects in the cohort, some 15 were HAM/TSP patients, about 34 were multiple sclerosis patients, and 20 were healthy controls. Beyond this particular receptor, the publication reports: No identical CDR3 amino acid sequences were shared among expanded clones across subjects, suggesting private TCR-beta repertoires in all groups. TCR clonal expansion was highest in HAM/TSP patients and lowest in MS patients, with MS patients falling below even healthy controls.

The CDR3 sequence holds 14 residues, the cysteine and phenylalanine included. Of the read, only the CDR3 DNA is kept; its 42 bases are in frame from base 1. V sheds 1 base and J sheds 0 bases, leaving 6 bases between their ends. The germline V gene specifies SGHTA as CDR1 and FQGNSA as CDR2. The healthy controls were volunteers from a blood bank in Maryland, USA. For unsorted PBMC libraries, 2 million PBMCs were used after storage in RNAlater at -80 degrees C until RNA extraction. Peripheral blood was subjected to Ficoll-Hypaque density gradient centrifugation to isolate PBMCs, which were then cryopreserved in liquid nitrogen. There are many counts of this clonotype. This clone's antigen is unknown. No base quality values were provided; no much bigger clone lies one nucleotide off. cDNA was synthesized by template-switch 5'RACE using a primer carrying a 10-nucleotide random unique molecular identifier by which each TCR transcript was tagged. Over 170 million TCR-beta sequences, covering 15-18 subjects, were produced in each sequencing run. The RNeasy kit was used to extract total RNA. The KAPA Real-time Library Amplification kit was used to amplify TCR-beta VDJ regions with primers for the TCR constant region and the 5'RACE anchor. A first PCR added sample indexes and Illumina adaptors, after which a second PCR increased the library yield. After Ampure bead purification, the TCR product of roughly 650 bp was size-selected on a 2% E-gel SizeSelection system. Before pooling, libraries had their quality checked on a Bioanalyzer, their concentration measured with Qubit, and their quantity determined with the Kapa Library Quantification kit. Paired-end 2 x 150 bp sequencing of the libraries was performed on an Illumina HiSeq 2500. To increase sequence diversity, roughly 24-32% phiX was spiked into each library pool. In the paper's pipeline: The quality-filtered reads were processed with the UMI-based MiGEC pipeline, whose error correction step removed more than 80% of the raw TCR sequences. IMGT germline references were used for aligning VDJ genes, and each clonotype was defined as a unique CDR3 amino acid sequence together with its V-J genes. Clonal expansion, Shannon diversity and CDR3 relatedness (CalcPairwiseDistances, ClusterSamples) were evaluated with VDJtools, and phylogenetic trees were built with CLCbio workbench. A clone was classed as expanded if it had 8 or more unique UMIs, a cutoff based on coefficient-of-variation modelling across technical triplicates. Starting from the raw public reads, TCRdb applied fastp trimming at Q25, assembled clones with MiXCR and retained in-frame beta chains. Merged by CDR3 protein, the rows form single entries marked with the most common genes and DNA. The V and J calls were not made by the authors but by TCRdb's processing. Across this sample there are some 50,000 distinct CDR3 sequences, with over 20% seen only once. In total, the top ten clones hold around 23% of the sample.

This clonotype originated in a woman between 65 and 79 years old in good health. The sample was PBMCs. The sequence links TRBV7-2 to TRBJ1-1; the D segment cannot be called with confidence. Here is the DNA: TGTGCCAGCAGCTTAGACCGTTTGAACACTGAAGCTTTCTTT. It is translated as CASSLDRLNTEAFF.